This T cell receptor (beta chain) originates from a study of cytomegalovirus exposure and HLA in healthy donors. Whole-study findings and limits: Later analysis demonstrated an association between a missense DCLRE1C variant and TCR beta V- and J-gene trimming.

The CDR3 consists of 17 residues. With 1 base removed from V and 0 bases from J, the gap between germline ends came to 12 bases. Germline V lookup: CDR1 SGHAT, CDR2 FQDESV (reference sequence). Vbeta (60) and Jbeta (13) primers were used in the PCR. Repertoires were generated with immunoSEQ multiplex PCR, while TCRdb's copy carries only in-frame clones and drops some. The table has around 140,000 clones, about 9.2% seen once; the top ten hold around 7%. The table lists this clone with a few counts. Its antigen remains unidentified. Sequencing input: PBMCs. The rearrangement joins TRBV11-1 to TRBJ2-2; tentatively, D is TRBD1 (6 bases). The clonotype was recovered from a woman aged 40-49 years in good health and CMV-seropositive. CDR3 sequence reads: CASSLVGGWTNTGELFF. The CDR3 DNA sequence: TGTGCCAGCAGCTTAGTAGGGGGATGGACGAACACCGGGGAGCTGTTTTTT.